The sequence of this T cell receptor (beta chain) was determined in a study of PD-1 blockade in classical Hodgkin lymphoma. Study-level information: Nivolumab dosed at 3 mg/kg went to patients intravenously every 2 weeks.

Regarding time point: cycle 4 day 1 (C4D1), after less than 7 weeks of nivolumab. Autologous stem cell transplantation was followed by relapse in every patient, and brentuximab vedotin exposure varied. The table lists this clone with a few counts. Antigen specificity is unknown. Only in-frame clones appear in the TCRdb table, and some are missing; sequencing was by immunoSEQ multiplex PCR. In the table there are roughly 100,000 clones, about nine tenths of which are singletons. The CDR3 runs to 15 residues. V dropped 5 bases and J dropped 4 bases, with 15 bases sitting between them. Germline V gene sequence: CDR1 MDHEN, CDR2 SYDVKM. The study's findings and limits: Lower baseline TCR diversity was reported for newly diagnosed patients than for healthy donors.

The specimen was peripheral blood mononuclear cells (PBMCs), collected before the fourth cycle of nivolumab. This chain connects TRBV28 to TRBJ1-5, with no clear D. The source of this sequence is a human donor with classical Hodgkin lymphoma. As DNA, the CDR3 is TGTGCCAGCAGTCCTCGGACGAGGCTTAATCAGCCCCAGCATTTT. Translating gives CASSPRTRLNQPQHF.